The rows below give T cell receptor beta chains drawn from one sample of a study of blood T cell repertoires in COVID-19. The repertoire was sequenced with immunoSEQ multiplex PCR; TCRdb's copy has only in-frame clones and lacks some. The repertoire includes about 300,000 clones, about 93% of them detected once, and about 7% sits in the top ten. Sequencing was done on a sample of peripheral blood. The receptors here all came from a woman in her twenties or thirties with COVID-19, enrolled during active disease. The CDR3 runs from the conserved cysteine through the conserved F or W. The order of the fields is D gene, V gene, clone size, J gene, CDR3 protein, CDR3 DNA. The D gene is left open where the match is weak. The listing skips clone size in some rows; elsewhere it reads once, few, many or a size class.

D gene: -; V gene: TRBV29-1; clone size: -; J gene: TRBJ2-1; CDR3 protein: CSASNRITYNEQFF; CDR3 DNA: TGCAGCGCATCCAACAGGATTACTTACAATGAGCAGTTCTTC
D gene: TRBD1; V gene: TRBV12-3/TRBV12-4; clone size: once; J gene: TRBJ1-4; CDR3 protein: CASSLGQNEKLFF; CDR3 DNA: TGTGCCAGCAGTTTGGGACAGAATGAAAAACTGTTTTTT
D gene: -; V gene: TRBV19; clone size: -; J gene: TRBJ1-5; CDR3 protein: CASSKIRRHLESNQPQHF; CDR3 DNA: TGTGCCAGTAGCAAGATTCGGCGGCACCTTGAAAGCAATCAGCCCCAGCATTTT
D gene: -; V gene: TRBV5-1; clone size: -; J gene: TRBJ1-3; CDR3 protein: CASSLGRVSAGNTIYF; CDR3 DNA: TGCGCCAGCAGCTTGGGGAGGGTAAGCGCTGGAAACACCATATATTTT
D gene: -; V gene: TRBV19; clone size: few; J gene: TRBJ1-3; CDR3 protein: CASSKRQMSSGNTIYF; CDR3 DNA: TGTGCCAGTAGTAAAAGACAGATGAGCTCTGGAAACACCATATATTTT
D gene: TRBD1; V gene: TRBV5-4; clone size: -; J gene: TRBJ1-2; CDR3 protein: CASTWGQGYGYTF; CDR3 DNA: TGTGCCAGCACTTGGGGACAGGGCTATGGCTACACCTTC
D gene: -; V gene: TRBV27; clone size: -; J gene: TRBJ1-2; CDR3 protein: CASSSRQVMDGYTF; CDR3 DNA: TGTGCCAGCAGTTCCCGACAGGTTATGGACGGCTACACCTTC
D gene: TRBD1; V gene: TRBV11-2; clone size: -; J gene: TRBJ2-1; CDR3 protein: CASSSTGGTYNEQFF; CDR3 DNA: TGTGCCAGCAGCTCGACAGGGGGCACCTACAATGAGCAGTTCTTC
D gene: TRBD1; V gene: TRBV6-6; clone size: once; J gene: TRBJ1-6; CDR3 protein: CASRQQGVRDNSPLHF; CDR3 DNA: TGTGCCAGCAGGCAACAGGGGGTAAGGGATAACTCACCCCTCCACTTT
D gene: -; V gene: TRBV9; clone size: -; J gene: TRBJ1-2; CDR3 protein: CASSVDPIQGFYYGYTF; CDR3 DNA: TGTGCCAGCAGCGTAGACCCCATCCAGGGCTTCTACTATGGCTACACCTTC
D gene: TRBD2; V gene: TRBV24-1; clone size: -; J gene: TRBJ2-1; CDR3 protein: CATSDPGLAGHYNEQFF; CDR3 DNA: TGTGCCACCAGTGATCCCGGACTAGCGGGGCACTACAATGAGCAGTTCTTC
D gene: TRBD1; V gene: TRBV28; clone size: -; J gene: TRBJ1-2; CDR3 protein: CASSLILTGGEDTF; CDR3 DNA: TGTGCCAGCAGTCTCATCCTGACAGGGGGCGAAGACACCTTC
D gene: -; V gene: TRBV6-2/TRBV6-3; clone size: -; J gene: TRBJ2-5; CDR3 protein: CASSPLPPETQYF; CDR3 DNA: TGTGCCAGCAGTCCCCTCCCCCCGGAGACCCAGTACTTC
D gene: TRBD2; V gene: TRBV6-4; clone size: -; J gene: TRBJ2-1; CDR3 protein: CASSVPSSGNEQFF; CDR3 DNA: TGTGCCAGCAGTGTCCCCTCTAGCGGCAATGAGCAGTTCTTC
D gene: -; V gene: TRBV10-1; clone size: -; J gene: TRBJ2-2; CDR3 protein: CASSDRGSGGELFF; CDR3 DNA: TGCGCCAGCAGTGACAGGGGATCTGGCGGGGAGCTGTTTTTT
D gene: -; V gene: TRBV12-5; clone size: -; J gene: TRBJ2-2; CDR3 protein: CASGKGGGELFF; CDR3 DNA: TGTGCTAGTGGTAAAGGGGGCGGGGAGCTGTTTTTT
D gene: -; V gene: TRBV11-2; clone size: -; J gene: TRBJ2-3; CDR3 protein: CASSFNTGALDTQYF; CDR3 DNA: TGTGCCAGCAGCTTTAATACGGGAGCCCTAGATACGCAGTATTTT
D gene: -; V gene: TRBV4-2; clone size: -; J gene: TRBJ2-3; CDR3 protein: CASSQEVRGSTDTQYF; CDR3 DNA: TGTGCCAGCAGCCAAGAGGTCCGGGGGAGCACAGATACGCAGTATTTT
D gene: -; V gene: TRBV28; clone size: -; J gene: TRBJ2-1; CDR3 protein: CASSFPPGDEQFF; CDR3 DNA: TGTGCCAGCAGTTTCCCCCCCGGAGATGAGCAGTTCTTC
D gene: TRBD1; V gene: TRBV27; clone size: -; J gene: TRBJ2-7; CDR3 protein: CASSLGQFYEQYF; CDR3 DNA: TGTGCCAGCAGTTTGGGACAGTTCTACGAGCAGTACTTC
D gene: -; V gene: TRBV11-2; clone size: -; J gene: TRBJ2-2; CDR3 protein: CASSLYGELFF; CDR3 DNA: TGTGCCAGCAGCCTTTACGGGGAGCTGTTTTTT
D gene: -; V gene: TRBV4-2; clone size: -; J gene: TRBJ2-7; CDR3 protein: CASSQDRRSYEQYF; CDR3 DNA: TGTGCCAGCAGCCAAGATAGGCGGAGCTACGAGCAGTACTTC
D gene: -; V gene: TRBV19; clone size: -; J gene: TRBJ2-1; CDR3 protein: CASGGGRADEQFF; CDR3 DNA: TGTGCCAGCGGAGGGGGGAGGGCCGATGAGCAGTTCTTC
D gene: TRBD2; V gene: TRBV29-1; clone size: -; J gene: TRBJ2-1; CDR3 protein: CSVELLAGGRNEQFF; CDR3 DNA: TGCAGCGTTGAGCTTCTAGCGGGGGGACGCAATGAGCAGTTCTTC
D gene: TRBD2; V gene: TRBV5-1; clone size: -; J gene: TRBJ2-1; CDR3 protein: CASSLGLAPYNEQFF; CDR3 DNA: TGCGCCAGCAGCTTGGGACTAGCGCCCTACAATGAGCAGTTCTTC
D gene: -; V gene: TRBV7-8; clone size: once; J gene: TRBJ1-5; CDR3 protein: CASSSSGNQPQHF; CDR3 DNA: TGTGCCAGCAGCTCCTCGGGTAATCAGCCCCAGCATTTT
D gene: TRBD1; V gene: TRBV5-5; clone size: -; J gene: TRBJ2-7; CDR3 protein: CASSPGGTGVYEQYF; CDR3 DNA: TGTGCCAGCAGCCCTGGGGGCACAGGGGTATACGAGCAGTACTTC
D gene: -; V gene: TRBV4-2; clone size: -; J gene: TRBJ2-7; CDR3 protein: CASSPNPLSDPEGEQYF; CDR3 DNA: TGTGCCAGCAGCCCGAACCCCCTCAGCGACCCCGAGGGCGAGCAGTACTTC
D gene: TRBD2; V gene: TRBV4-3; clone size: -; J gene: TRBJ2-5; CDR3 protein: CASSQAGGRGETQYF; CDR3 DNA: TGCGCCAGCAGCCAAGCGGGGGGGCGCGGAGAGACCCAGTACTTC
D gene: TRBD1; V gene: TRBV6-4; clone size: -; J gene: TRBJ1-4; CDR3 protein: CASTLGQDHNRHEKLFF; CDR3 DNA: TGTGCCAGTACTTTGGGACAGGACCACAATCGACATGAAAAACTGTTTTTT
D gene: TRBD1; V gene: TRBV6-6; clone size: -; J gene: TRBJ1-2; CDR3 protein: CASSSGGIYGYTF; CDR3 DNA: TGTGCCAGCAGTTCAGGGGGGATTTATGGCTACACCTTC
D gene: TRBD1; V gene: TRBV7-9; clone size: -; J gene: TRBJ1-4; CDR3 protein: CASSLVSQGEEKLFF; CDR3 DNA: TGTGCCAGCAGCTTAGTAAGTCAGGGGGAGGAAAAACTGTTTTTT
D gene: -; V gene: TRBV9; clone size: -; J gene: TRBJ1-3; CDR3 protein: CASSVDDSTMFSGNTIYF; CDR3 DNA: TGTGCCAGCAGCGTAGATGACAGCACCATGTTCTCTGGAAACACCATATATTTT
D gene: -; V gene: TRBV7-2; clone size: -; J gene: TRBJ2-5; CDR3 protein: CASSLIGGPGVETQYF; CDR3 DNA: TGTGCCAGCAGCTTAATAGGGGGTCCTGGGGTAGAGACCCAGTACTTC
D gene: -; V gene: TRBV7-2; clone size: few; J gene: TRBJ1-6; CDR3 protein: CASSLTGDSPLHF; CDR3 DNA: TGTGCCAGCAGCCTCACAGGCGATTCACCCCTCCACTTT
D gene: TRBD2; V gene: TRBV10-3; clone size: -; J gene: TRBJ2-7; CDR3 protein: CAIPLTSGTYEQYF; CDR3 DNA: TGTGCCATACCGCTGACTAGCGGGACTTACGAGCAGTACTTC
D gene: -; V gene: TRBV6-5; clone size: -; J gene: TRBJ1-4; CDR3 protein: CASKPRQVVEKLFF; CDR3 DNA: TGTGCCAGCAAACCCCGACAGGTGGTAGAAAAACTGTTTTTT
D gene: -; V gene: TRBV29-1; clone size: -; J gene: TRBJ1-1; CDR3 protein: CSVAGDTEAFF; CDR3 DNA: TGCAGCGTTGCGGGGGACACTGAAGCTTTCTTT
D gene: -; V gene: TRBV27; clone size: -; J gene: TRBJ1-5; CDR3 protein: CASSSLDSPYSNQPQHF; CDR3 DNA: TGTGCCAGCAGTTCCCTGGACAGCCCCTATAGCAATCAGCCCCAGCATTTT
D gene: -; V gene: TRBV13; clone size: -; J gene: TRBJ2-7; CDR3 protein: CASSLNRYEQYF; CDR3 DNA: TGTGCCAGCAGCTTAAATCGCTACGAGCAGTACTTC
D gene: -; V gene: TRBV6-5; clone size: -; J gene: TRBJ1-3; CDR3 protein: CASRLSRAGNTIYF; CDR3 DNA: TGTGCCAGCAGACTATCGCGCGCCGGAAACACCATATATTTT
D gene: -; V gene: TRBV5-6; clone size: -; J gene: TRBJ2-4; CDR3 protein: CASSVLQGDKNIQYF; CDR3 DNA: TGTGCCAGCAGCGTCTTACAGGGTGACAAAAACATTCAGTACTTC
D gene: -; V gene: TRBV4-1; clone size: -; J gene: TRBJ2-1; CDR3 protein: CASSQVGSNEQFF; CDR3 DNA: TGCGCCAGCAGCCAAGTCGGGAGTAATGAGCAGTTCTTC
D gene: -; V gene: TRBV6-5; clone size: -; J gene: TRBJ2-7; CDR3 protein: CASRRQESYEQYF; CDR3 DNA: TGTGCCAGCAGGAGACAGGAGTCCTACGAGCAGTACTTC
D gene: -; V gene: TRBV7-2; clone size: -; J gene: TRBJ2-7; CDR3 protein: CASSLGPRGAPYEQYF; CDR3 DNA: TGTGCCAGCAGCTTGGGACCCCGGGGGGCACCCTACGAGCAGTACTTC